The present T cell receptor (beta chain) was sequenced within a study of blood T cell repertoires in COVID-19. Germline CDR1 and CDR2: GTSNPN and SVGIG (reference sequence). The CDR3 covers 14 residues. Trimming stripped 4 bases from V and 2 bases from J, with 11 bases between. In terms of age and location, participants ranged from roughly 18 to 90 years and lived in about two dozen US areas. TCRdb's table, derived via immunoSEQ multiplex PCR, lists solely in-frame clones and lacks some. Of almost 500,000 clones in the sample, 80% to 90% were seen once. V is TRBV30 and J is TRBJ2-2, with a weak D call TRBD1 (5 bases). The TCR was taken from a woman aged 60-70 years who had recovered from COVID-19. Sample: PBMCs or T cells enriched from blood (not recorded which). The CDR3: CAWKSDRNTGELFF. CDR3 coding DNA: TGTGCCTGGAAATCCGACAGAAACACCGGGGAGCTGTTTTTT.